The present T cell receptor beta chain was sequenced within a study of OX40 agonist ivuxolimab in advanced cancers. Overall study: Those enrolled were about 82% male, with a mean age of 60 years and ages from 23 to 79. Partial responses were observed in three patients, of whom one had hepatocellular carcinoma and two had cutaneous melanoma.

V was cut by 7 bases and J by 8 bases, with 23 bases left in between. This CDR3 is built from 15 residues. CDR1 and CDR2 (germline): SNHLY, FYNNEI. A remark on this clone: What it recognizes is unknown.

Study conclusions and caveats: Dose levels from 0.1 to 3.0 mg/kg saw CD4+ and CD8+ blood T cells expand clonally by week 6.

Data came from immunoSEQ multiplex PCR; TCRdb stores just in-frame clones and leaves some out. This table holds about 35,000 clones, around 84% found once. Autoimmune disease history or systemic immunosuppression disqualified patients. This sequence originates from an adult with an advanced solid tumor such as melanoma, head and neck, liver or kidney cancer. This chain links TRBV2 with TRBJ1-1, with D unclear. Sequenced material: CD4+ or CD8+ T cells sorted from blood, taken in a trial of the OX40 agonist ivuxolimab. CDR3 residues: CASNSLNPRSGEAFF. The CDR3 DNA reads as TGTGCCAGCAATAGCCTTAATCCCCGAAGTGGCGAAGCTTTCTTT. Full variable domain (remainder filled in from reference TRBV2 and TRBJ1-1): EPEVTQTPSHQVTQMGQEVILRCVPISNHLYFYWYRQILGQKVEFLVSFYNNEISEKSEIFDDQFSVERPDGSNFTLKIRSTKLEDSAMYFCASNSLNPRSGEAFFGQGTRLTVV.